Each of the 24 T cell receptor beta chains below was sequenced from the same sample in a study of T-cell reconstitution after alpha-beta-depleted transplantation in children. A library of TCRbeta sequences, prepared with unique molecular identifiers, was generated. TCRdb ran MiXCR on the PCR reads and lists one entry per CDR3 protein. The top ten hold around 8.5% of the sample, which has 100,000 to 120,000 distinct CDR3 sequences, about a tenth seen once. Material: PBMCs from the stem cell graft donor, obtained from the stem cell graft. These receptors originate from a human donor who donated a stem cell graft to a child with acute lymphoblastic leukemia.

This clonotype occurred many times. The J gene is TRBJ2-1, the V gene TRBV20-1; 8 positions agree with TRBD2. Unmatched junction bases numbered 18, after V lost 4 bases and J lost 7 bases. Germline-derived CDR1 and CDR2 are DFQATT and SNEGSKA (reference sequence). The CDR3 consists of 17 residues. For the CDR3, the DNA is TGCAGTGCTATACCCCCCTTTGCGACTAGCGTGAGGAATGAGCAGTTCTTC. This encodes CSAIPPFATSVRNEQFF.

This clonotype came up many times. The rearrangement uses TRBV10-3 and TRBJ2-7; no clear D. This CDR3 contains 15 residues. Germline CDR1 is ENHRY and CDR2 is SYGVKD. V lost 2 bases and J lost 2, with 13 bases in between. The CDR3 sequence is CAISEGRPNTYEQYF. The CDR3 DNA sequence: TGTGCCATCAGTGAGGGCAGGCCGAATACCTACGAGCAGTACTTC.

This clonotype was counted ten times or more. The chain joins TRBV3-1 to TRBJ2-3; 8 positions match TRBD2. The CDR3 contains 17 residues. The germline gives CDR1 LGHDT, CDR2 YNNKEL (reference sequence). Trimming cost V 5 bases and J 2 bases; bases outside gene matches: 12. CDR3 nucleotides: TGTGCCAGCAGCTTTTCCCCTAGCGGGCCGAACACAGATACGCAGTATTTT. Amino acid sequence: CASSFSPSGPNTDTQYF.

Ten or more counts support this clonotype. The chain couples TRBV5-5 to TRBJ2-5; 11 bases are a match to TRBD2. This CDR3 is built from 14 residues. Germline lookup yields CDR1 SGHKS and CDR2 YYEKEE (reference sequence). After removal of 4 bases from V and 5 bases from J, the junction contained 4 bases not matched to a gene. CDR3 nucleotide sequence: TGTGCCAGCAGCCTAGCTAGCGGGAGGGAGACCCAGTACTTC. It translates to CASSLASGRETQYF.

This clonotype was counted many times. This sequence joins TRBV7-3 and TRBJ2-2; D assignment may be TRBD1 or TRBD2 (5 bases each). Trimming shortened V by 4 bases and J by 6 bases, and 15 bases separated the two germline ends. This CDR3 has 15 residues. Germline V CDR1 and CDR2: SGHTA, FQGTGA. This CDR3 reads CASSWNAGTPGELFF. CDR3 nucleotides: TGTGCCAGCAGCTGGAACGCCGGGACCCCCGGGGAGCTGTTTTTT.

Details on this clonotype: One end of the junction varies from germline; a read error may be responsible. The V call is TRBV20-1, the J call TRBJ2-6; tentatively, D is TRBD1 (5 bases). The CDR3 covers 15 residues. CDR1 DFQATT and CDR2 SNEGSKA come from the germline V gene (reference sequence). The CDR3 region has the DNA TGCAGTGCTATCAGCTTAAACTCTGGGGCCAACGGCCTGACTTTC. Translated, it gives CSAISLNSGANGLTF.

This clonotype has a count of ten or more. The rearrangement uses TRBV6-5 and TRBJ1-5, with TRBD1 identical over 9 bases. The CDR3 runs 19 residues. Germline lookup yields CDR1 MNHEY and CDR2 SVGAGI. The V gene end was trimmed by 4 bases and the J gene end by 3 bases; junction bases not matched to a gene: 16. CDR3 DNA: TGTGCCAGCAGTTCAGCCGGGACAGGGCACTCCCTGTTCAATCAGCCCCAGCATTTT. Protein product: CASSSAGTGHSLFNQPQHF.

The table lists this clonotype with many counts. This chain links TRBV20-1 with TRBJ1-1, with D hard to call. V lost 5 bases and J lost 4, with 14 bases in between. This CDR3 contains 13 residues. Germline CDR1 reads DFQATT; CDR2 reads SNEGSKA (reference sequence). This chain's CDR3 is CSASQASGTEAFF. The CDR3, as DNA: TGCAGTGCTTCCCAGGCCAGTGGCACTGAAGCTTTCTTT.

Only a few counts were recorded for this clonotype. The chain couples TRBV30 to TRBJ2-1; 10 bases fit TRBD1. The trim removed 3 bases at V and 4 bases at J, leaving 3 bases unmatched. This CDR3 is 14 amino acids long. Germline CDR1 GTSNPN, CDR2 SVGIG (reference sequence). The CDR3 reads CAWSPGQGYNEQFF. The CDR3 DNA reads TGTGCCTGGAGCCCGGGACAGGGGTACAATGAGCAGTTCTTC.

This clonotype was picked up many times. For the CDR3, the DNA is TGTGCCAGCAGCCAAGCGTCAGCGGTCTCCTACGAGCAGTACTTC. It codes for CASSQASAVSYEQYF. The chain has TRBV4-2 and TRBJ2-7, with D possibly being TRBD2 (5 bases). This CDR3 is 15 amino acids long. The germline V gene encodes CDR1 LGHNA and CDR2 YNFKEQ. The V and J ends lost 1 base and 0 bases respectively, with 10 bases between them.

At least ten counts were recorded for this clonotype. The gene calls are TRBV10-2 and TRBJ1-1; weak D call: TRBD1 (5 bases). Germline V gene data show CDR1 as WSHSY and CDR2 as SAAADI. The CDR3 consists of 12 residues. The ends were cut back, 8 bases at V and 3 bases at J, with 10 bases in the middle. For the CDR3, the DNA is TGCGCCAGCGACCAGGGAGACACTGAAGCTTTCTTT. This translates into CASDQGDTEAFF.

This clonotype came up many times. V usage is TRBV20-1 and J usage is TRBJ2-5; 12 bases agree with TRBD2. The CDR3 spans 14 residues. Trimming at V came to 3 bases and at J to 7 bases, leaving 6 bases not matched to a gene. CDR1 is DFQATT and CDR2 is SNEGSKA in the germline V gene (reference sequence). The CDR3 DNA reads TGCAGTGCTAGGACTAGCGGGAGCTGGGGGACCCAGTACTTC. This codes for CSARTSGSWGTQYF.

This clonotype came up many times. The rearrangement joins TRBV12-3 or TRBV12-4 to TRBJ2-5; D gene unclear. V shed 6 bases and J shed 0 bases, with 8 bases lying between them. The CDR3 has 13 residues. Here the CDR3 DNA reads TGTGCCAGCAGGCTCACGTACCAAGAGACCCAGTACTTC. Translated, it gives CASRLTYQETQYF.

This clonotype was detected many times. This sequence joins TRBV7-9 and TRBJ2-5; possibly TRBD1 for D (6 bases). The germline gives CDR1 SEHNR, CDR2 FQNEAQ (reference sequence). The CDR3 has 16 residues. V was pared by 5 bases and J by 1 base, with 17 bases between. CDR3 region: CASSQQGRPLQETQYF. The DNA for the CDR3 is TGTGCCAGCAGCCAACAGGGTCGTCCGCTCCAAGAGACCCAGTACTTC. The full variable domain, with the rest looked up from reference TRBV7-9 and TRBJ2-5, is DTGVSQNPRHKITKRGQNVTFRCDPISEHNRLYWYRQTLGQGPEFLTYFQNEAQLEKSRLLSDRFSAERPKGSFSTLEIQRTEQGDSAMYLCASSQQGRPLQETQYFGPGTRLLVL.

At least ten counts were recorded for this clonotype. The J gene is TRBJ2-2, the V gene TRBV6-1; TRBD1 matches at 10 bases. V lost 11 bases to trimming and J lost 5 bases; unmatched junction nucleotides: 8. CDR1 is MNHNS, CDR2 SASEGT, per germline. CDR3 size: 14 residues. Here the CDR3 DNA reads TGTGCCGCCAAGCGGACAGGGGGGACCGGGGAGCTGTTTTTT. Its translation: CAAKRTGGTGELFF.

This clonotype showed up many times. V usage is TRBV3-1 and J usage is TRBJ2-3; TRBD2 matches at 8 bases. CDR1 and CDR2 from the germline V gene are LGHDT and YNNKEL (reference sequence). Trimming cost V 8 bases and J 4 bases; bases outside gene matches: 5. This CDR3 is 13 amino acids long. The CDR3 region is CASGGLASDTQYF. The CDR3 DNA sequence: TGTGCCAGCGGCGGACTAGCATCAGATACGCAGTATTTT.

The sample holds many counts of this clonotype. CDR3 amino acids: CATRDLLSYEQYF. CDR3 in DNA: TGTGCCACCAGGGACTTACTTTCCTACGAGCAGTACTTC. The chain is built from TRBV6-1 and TRBJ2-7; TRBD2 is a possible D gene (6 bases). Trimming pared 10 bases from V and 1 base from J, leaving 14 bases between. CDR3 length: 13 amino acids. From germline, CDR1 is MNHNS and CDR2 SASEGT.

In this sample, this clonotype turned up many times. The chain combines TRBV5-1 with TRBJ2-3, with D perhaps matching TRBD1 (6 bases). Germline V gene data show CDR1 as SGHRS and CDR2 as YFSETQ. V lost 0 bases and J 2 bases, leaving 10 bases between the germline ends. The CDR3 is 15 residues long. In DNA, the CDR3 is TGCGCCAGCAGCTTGGCCGGACAGCTCACAGATACGCAGTATTTT. The encoded protein is CASSLAGQLTDTQYF.

The chain uses TRBV7-9 and TRBJ2-3; the D gene could be TRBD1 or TRBD2 (5 bases each). The CDR3 consists of 15 residues. Between the trimmed V and J ends, which lost 5 bases and 0 bases, there was a span of 12 bases. Germline assignment: CDR1 SEHNR and CDR2 FQNEAQ (reference sequence). CDR3 region: CASSPGRSSTDTQYF. The CDR3 nucleotides are TGTGCCAGCAGCCCGGGACGGTCGAGCACAGATACGCAGTATTTT.

This clonotype was found many times. The chain has TRBV5-1 and TRBJ2-4, with 9 bases identical to TRBD1. CDR3 size: 17 residues. J gave up 0 bases and V 4 bases, and 8 bases lay outside the gene matches. CDR1 and CDR2 from the germline V gene are SGHRS and YFSETQ. The CDR3 is CASSHRTGELAKNIQYF. CDR3 coding DNA: TGCGCCAGCAGCCACCGGACAGGGGAACTAGCCAAAAACATTCAGTACTTC.

This clonotype was counted ten times or more. The genes are TRBV7-9 and TRBJ1-3; D unresolved. Trimming pared 5 bases from V and 0 bases from J, leaving 14 bases between. This CDR3 region has 16 residues. Germline values: CDR1 SEHNR, CDR2 FQNEAQ (reference sequence). In DNA, the CDR3 is TGTGCCAGCAGCACTAGCCACCTTTCCTCTGGAAACACCATATATTTT. Encoded protein: CASSTSHLSSGNTIYF.

Points on this clonotype: A much larger clone is a single base away; this may be a read error. The chain has TRBV6-1 and TRBJ2-1; D is undetermined. This CDR3 has 13 residues. V shed 4 bases and J shed 9 bases, with 13 bases lying between them. Germline V gives CDR1 MNHNS, CDR2 SASEGT. The CDR3 sequence is CASSVSSTGEQFF. The CDR3 coding sequence is TGTGCCAGCAGTGTCTCCAGCACGGGTGAGCAGTTCTTC.

This clonotype occurred many times. This chain connects TRBV10-3 to TRBJ1-6; D is uncertain. The CDR3 has 13 amino acids. Per germline, CDR1 ENHRY and CDR2 SYGVKD. V dropped 7 bases and J dropped 0 bases, with 4 bases sitting between them. The CDR3 loop reads CAITSSYNSPLHF. The DNA of the CDR3 is TGTGCCATCACGAGCTCCTATAATTCACCCCTCCACTTT.

This clonotype was observed many times. The CDR3 spells CASHDRAGAEQYF. CDR3 DNA: TGTGCCAGCCACGACAGGGCCGGGGCCGAGCAGTACTTC. This chain joins TRBV12-3 or TRBV12-4 and TRBJ2-7; 7 nucleotides align to TRBD1. V lost 8 bases to trimming and J lost 6 bases; unmatched junction nucleotides: 10. The CDR3 totals 13 residues.